This is a list of T cell receptor beta chains from one sample in a study of blood T cell repertoires in COVID-19. Assay: immunoSEQ multiplex PCR; the TCRdb copy retains only in-frame clones and omits some. The sample has about 670,000 clones, around 89% seen once. The sample consisted of peripheral blood. The receptors come from a woman between 18 and 29 years old with acute or convalescent COVID-19. Each CDR3 is given with its conserved first and last residue. D genes are given only for firm matches. Only part of the rows carry a size: once, few, many, or a class if the clone is expanded.

TRBV21-1,NA,14,NA,TRBJ2-7,TGTGCCAGCAGGCAGGGGTCCCTAGTGAGGGAGCAGTACTTC,CASRQGSLVREQYF
TRBV2,NA,11,NA,TRBJ2-7,TGTGCCAGCAACCAGGGCATAGTGCAGTACTTC,CASNQGIVQYF
TRBV29-1,TRBD1,15,NA,TRBJ1-5,TGCAGCGCCGCCCTCGGACAGGGAGGTAGCCAGCCCCAGCATTTT,CSAALGQGGSQPQHF
TRBV19,TRBD1,17,NA,TRBJ1-5,TGTGCCAGTAGTACACGCCGGGACAGAGTTAGCAATCAGCCCCAGCATTTT,CASSTRRDRVSNQPQHF
TRBV6-4,TRBD2,16,once,TRBJ2-3,TGTGCCAGCAGTGACGGGACTAGCGGTAGCACAGATACGCAGTATTTT,CASSDGTSGSTDTQYF
TRBV5-4,NA,16,NA,TRBJ1-2,TGTGCCAGCAGCTTGGAGGGCCCAGGGGACACTTATGGCTACACCTTC,CASSLEGPGDTYGYTF
TRBV9,TRBD1,16,NA,TRBJ2-3,TGTGCCAGCAGCGCCATCGGACAGGGGGGCACAGATACGCAGTATTTT,CASSAIGQGGTDTQYF
TRBV19,TRBD1,14,NA,TRBJ1-2,TGTGCCAGTACTGTGACAGGGGGCAACTATGGCTACACCTTC,CASTVTGGNYGYTF
TRBV6-5,TRBD1,13,NA,TRBJ1-3,TGTGCCAGCCGCAGGGGGCTGTCAAACACCATATATTTT,CASRRGLSNTIYF
TRBV2,NA,13,NA,TRBJ2-7,TGTGCCAGCAGTGGAACTAGGAACTACGAGCAGTACTTC,CASSGTRNYEQYF
TRBV6-5,TRBD1,14,NA,TRBJ1-5,TGTGCCAGCAGTACAGGGGCGCGCAATCAGCCCCAGCATTTT,CASSTGARNQPQHF
TRBV30,TRBD1,14,NA,TRBJ2-7,TGTGCCTGGACCCCGGACAGGGCGGCGGGTGGGCAGTACTTC,CAWTPDRAAGGQYF
TRBV10-3,TRBD1,15,NA,TRBJ2-4,TGTGCCATCAGTGAGACAGGGGAGACTAAAAACATTCAGTACTTC,CAISETGETKNIQYF